A selection of T cell receptor beta chains follows, all from one sample in a study of T cells in Graves' hyperthyroidism and ophthalmopathy. TCRdb reanalysed the multiplex PCR reads using MiXCR and keeps one entry per CDR3 protein. The sample records around 520,000 distinct CDR3 sequences, 14% being singletons. The sample taken for sequencing was blood. The receptors here all came from a woman aged 40 to 55 with Graves' hyperthyroidism. Both conserved end residues are part of each CDR3. The D gene is left open where the match is weak. Clone size is not always given. Where it is, it says once, few, many or a class for expanded clones.

D: .; J: TRBJ2-4; size: .; V: TRBV28; CDR3: CASSLPGLAKNIQYF; DNA: TGTGCCAGCAGTCTTCCAGGCTTAGCCAAAAACATTCAGTACTTC
D: .; J: TRBJ1-2; size: many; V: TRBV28; CDR3: CASTQAPGGYTF; DNA: TGTGCCAGCACTCAGGCCCCAGGGGGCTACACCTTC
D: TRBD2; J: TRBJ2-3; size: few; V: TRBV6-4; CDR3: CASSDSSGRATDTQYF; DNA: TGTGCCAGCAGTGACTCTAGCGGGAGGGCGACAGATACGCAGTATTTT
D: .; J: TRBJ1-5; size: .; V: TRBV20-1; CDR3: CSAAVLSNQPQHF; DNA: TGCAGTGCTGCCGTTCTTAGCAATCAGCCCCAGCATTTT
D: .; J: TRBJ1-1; size: .; V: TRBV12-3/TRBV12-4; CDR3: CASSLIGDSVEAFF; DNA: TGTGCCAGCAGTTTGATAGGGGACTCCGTAGAAGCTTTCTTT
D: .; J: TRBJ1-2; size: few; V: TRBV15; CDR3: CATSRDSRTAALLANYGYTF; DNA: TGTGCCACCAGCAGAGACTCAAGGACAGCCGCACTCTTAGCTAACTATGGCTACACCTTC
D: .; J: TRBJ2-1; size: many; V: TRBV28; CDR3: CASSSPSGNLNNEQFF; DNA: TGTGCCAGCAGTTCTCCTTCGGGGAATCTGAACAATGAGCAGTTCTTC
D: .; J: TRBJ1-1; size: .; V: TRBV5-1; CDR3: CASRLGVDTEAFF; DNA: TGCGCCAGCAGGTTGGGGGTGGACACTGAAGCTTTCTTT
D: .; J: TRBJ1-2; size: few; V: TRBV29-1; CDR3: CSVAYMDEGYGYTF; DNA: TGCAGCGTTGCCTATATGGATGAGGGATATGGCTACACCTTC
D: TRBD2; J: TRBJ2-7; size: .; V: TRBV5-8; CDR3: CASSLTSGSEEQYF; DNA: TGTGCCAGCAGCTTGACCAGCGGGAGTGAAGAGCAGTACTTC
D: TRBD2; J: TRBJ2-3; size: .; V: TRBV19; CDR3: CASAHRREPGSDTQYF; DNA: TGTGCCAGTGCCCATCGGCGGGAGCCCGGATCAGATACGCAGTATTTT
D: TRBD1; J: TRBJ1-2; size: few; V: TRBV6-1; CDR3: CASRFRDSYGYTF; DNA: TGTGCCAGCAGATTCCGGGACAGCTATGGCTACACCTTC
D: .; J: TRBJ1-2; size: .; V: TRBV30; CDR3: CAWKLGPDYGYTF; DNA: TGTGCCTGGAAGCTGGGGCCCGACTATGGCTACACCTTC
D: .; J: TRBJ2-2; size: many; V: TRBV5-1; CDR3: CASSLEGGAAGELFF; DNA: TGCGCCAGCAGCTTGGAAGGAGGAGCTGCAGGGGAGCTGTTTTTT
D: .; J: TRBJ2-7; size: many; V: TRBV28; CDR3: CASSSQRALSRSEQYF; DNA: TGTGCCAGCAGTTCCCAAAGGGCCCTCTCACGATCCGAGCAGTACTTC